Each of the 10 T cell receptor beta chains below was sequenced from the same sample in a study of T cells expressing NK-cell markers. TCRdb reanalyzed the 5' RACE reads, giving one entry per CDR3 protein sequence and no DNA. In all, the sample yields roughly 180,000 distinct CDR3 sequences. Sequenced: blood T cells: a sorted CD56 or NKG2C T cell subset, CD4+ or CD8+ T cells, or bulk PBMC T cells (not recorded which). The source is a woman aged 18 to 75 in good health.

This rearrangement joins TRBV4-1 to TRBJ2-5; there is no DNA to check the TCRdb D call of TRBD2. Germline CDR1 MGHRA, CDR2 YSYEKL. The CDR3 has 16 amino acids. The CDR3 here is CASSQEGSGSEETQYF.

The genes are TRBV14 and TRBJ2-7; lacking DNA, the TRBD2 call made by TCRdb goes unchecked. The CDR3 sequence is 14 residues long. Germline CDR1 SGHDN, CDR2 FVKESK. The CDR3 protein is CASSVWREAHEQYF.

This rearrangement joins TRBV4-2 to TRBJ2-1. The CDR3 contains 16 residues. The germline V gene has CDR1 LGHNA and CDR2 YNFKEQ. The CDR3 loop reads CASSQEQDSSYNEQFF.

The chain links TRBV25-1 to TRBJ2-1; the TRBD1 assignment by TCRdb is unverifiable without DNA. The CDR3 extends over 13 amino acids. CDR1 is MGHDK, CDR2 SYGVNS, per germline. CDR3: CASSTSFSGEQFF.

The rearrangement joins TRBV19 to TRBJ2-3; TCRdb's D call of TRBD1 is untestable without DNA. The germline V gene has CDR1 LNHDA and CDR2 SQIVND (reference sequence). The CDR3 is 14 amino acids. CDR3 residues: CASSDRGSTDTQYF.

The genes are TRBV5-6 and TRBJ2-7; TCRdb indicates TRBD2, and absent DNA this call remains unverified. There are 17 residues in the CDR3. Germline values: CDR1 SGHDT, CDR2 YYEEEE. Here the CDR3 reads CASSSTTSGRNFDEQYF.

This chain joins TRBV24-1 and TRBJ2-2. Per germline, CDR1 KGHDR and CDR2 SFDVKD. This CDR3 contains 14 residues. CDR3 in amino acids: CATTVTGNTGELFF.

V is TRBV24-1 and J is TRBJ2-3; TCRdb picks TRBD2, but there is no DNA to check that call. This CDR3 is 15 amino acids long. Germline lookup yields CDR1 KGHDR and CDR2 SFDVKD. The CDR3 here is CATSDPSGSGDTQYF.

The chain employs TRBV20-1 and TRBJ1-2; the D call of TRBD1 rests on TCRdb alone, since no DNA is present to check it. The CDR3 consists of 15 residues. Germline V lookup: CDR1 DFQATT, CDR2 SNEGSKA (reference sequence). The CDR3 reads CSARPTGGLDYGYTF.

The J gene is TRBJ2-5, the V gene TRBV3-1; TCRdb's assignment of TRBD2 cannot be checked, as there is no DNA. The CDR3 consists of 14 residues. Germline V gene data show CDR1 as LGHDT and CDR2 as YNNKEL (reference sequence). CDR3 residues: CASSQRRGKETQYF.